There are many counts of the clone carrying this T cell receptor beta chain. Antigen unknown. The sample originates from a study of T cell repertoires in cytomegalovirus infection. This CDR3 has 15 residues. The V and J ends lost 5 bases and 0 bases respectively, with 10 bases between them. From the reads, TCRdb called clonotypes with MiXCR, one entry per CDR3 protein. The sample carries 45,000 to 75,000 distinct CDR3 sequences, about a third recorded once. The clonotype originates from a human donor in good health (CMV status not recorded). Some clones in this sample may be carry-over from other donors' samples. The sequencing input was PBMCs, sequenced either directly or after in vitro stimulation (not recorded which). The gene calls are TRBV12-3 or TRBV12-4 and TRBJ1-4, with a tentative D call TRBD1 (6 bases). This CDR3 is CASSPRGTTNEKLFF. The CDR3 DNA reads TGTGCCAGCAGTCCCAGGGGTACAACTAATGAAAAACTGTTTTTT.